Sequencing of this TCR beta chain was carried out in a study of T cell responses to AZD1222 COVID-19 vaccine. Study-wide results and limits: Females outnumbered males among donors, who were mostly white British; clonal diversity was possibly underestimated. Only five or six AZD1222 recipients tested seropositive at baseline. Epitopes outside B.1.351 and B.1.1.7 mutated regions reportedly drew nearly half of spike TCRs.

Sequencing used immunoSEQ multiplex PCR; TCRdb keeps in-frame clones, though not all of them. This repertoire shows about 88,000 clones, 85% to 90% found once; its top ten account for roughly 4%. About this clone: As yet, its antigen is unknown.

The V gene's germline CDR1 is GTSNPN and CDR2 SVGIG (reference sequence). This CDR3 spans 16 amino acids. V dropped 4 bases and J dropped 1 base, with 17 bases sitting between them. The rearrangement joins TRBV30 to TRBJ2-4; D not resolved. This receptor was identified in an adult in good health. The sample consisted of peripheral blood, taken on day 0 of AZD1222 vaccination. The CDR3 DNA follows: TGTGCCTGGATTTCCTATTCTGCTCAGGCCAAAAACATTCAGTACTTC. Amino acid sequence: CAWISYSAQAKNIQYF. The full variable domain, its missing parts supplied by reference TRBV30 and TRBJ2-4, is SQTIHQWPATLVQPVGSPLSLECTVEGTSNPNLYWYRQAAGRGLQLLFYSVGIGQISSEVPQNLSASRPQDRQFILSSKKLLLSDSGFYLCAWISYSAQAKNIQYFGAGTRLSVL.